This T cell receptor beta chain was captured in a study of blood T cell repertoires in COVID-19. Study-level information: Specimens from acute and convalescent COVID-19 originated in the United States, Italy and Spain. T cells, B-cell-depleted T cells, or PBMCs provided the cDNA or gDNA that served as material.

Trimming took off 0 bases at V and 2 bases at J, with 11 bases between the two ends. This CDR3 is 15 amino acids long. CDR1 SGDLS and CDR2 YYNGEE come from the germline V gene. In the study's own analysis: From reference gene primer amplification, estimates of nucleated cell counts were derived. Some clones are missing from TCRdb's copy, which holds only in-frame ones; the method was immunoSEQ multiplex PCR. The DNA was the basis for D and trimming; V, J and clone size are from that table. The sample carries about 180,000 clones, 80% recorded once. The sample taken for sequencing was peripheral blood. The receptor comes from a man between 65 and 79 years old with active or convalescent COVID-19. This chain joins TRBV9 and TRBJ1-1; D is undetermined. The CDR3 DNA sequence: TGTGCCAGCAGCGTAGGCCCTGGGAGTAACACTGAAGCTTTCTTT. Protein: CASSVGPGSNTEAFF. The entire variable domain, with the rest obtained from reference TRBV9 and TRBJ1-1, is as follows: DSGVTQTPKHLITATGQRVTLRCSPRSGDLSVYWYQQSLDQGLQFLIQYYNGEERAKGNILERFSAQQFPDLHSELNLSSLELGDSALYFCASSVGPGSNTEAFFGQGTRLTVV.